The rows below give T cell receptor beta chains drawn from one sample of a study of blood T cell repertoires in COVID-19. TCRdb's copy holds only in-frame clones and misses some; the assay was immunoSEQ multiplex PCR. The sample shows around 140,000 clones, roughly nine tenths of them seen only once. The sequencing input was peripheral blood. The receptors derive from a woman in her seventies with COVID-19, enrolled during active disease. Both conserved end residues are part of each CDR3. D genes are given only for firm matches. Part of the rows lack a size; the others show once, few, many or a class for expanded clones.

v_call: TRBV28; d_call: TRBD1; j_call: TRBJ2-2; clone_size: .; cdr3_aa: CASSIQGKKAGELFF; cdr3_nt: TGTGCCAGCAGTATACAGGGGAAGAAGGCCGGGGAGCTGTTTTTT
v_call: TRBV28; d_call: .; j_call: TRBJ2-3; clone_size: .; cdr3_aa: CASSLARAGDTQYF; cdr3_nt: TGTGCCAGCAGTTTAGCCAGGGCAGGAGATACGCAGTATTTT
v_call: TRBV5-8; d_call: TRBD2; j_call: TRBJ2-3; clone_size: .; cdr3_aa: CASSNPGLGNYF; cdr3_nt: TGTGCCAGCAGTAACCCGGGACTAGGAAATTATTTT
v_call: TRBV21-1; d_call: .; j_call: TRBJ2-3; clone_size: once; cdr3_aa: CASSEVMGATDTQYF; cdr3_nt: TGTGCCAGCAGCGAAGTAATGGGGGCCACAGATACGCAGTATTTT
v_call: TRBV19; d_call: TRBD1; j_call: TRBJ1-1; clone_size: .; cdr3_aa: CASSATGGKRTEAFF; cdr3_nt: TGTGCCAGTAGCGCGACAGGGGGGAAAAGGACTGAAGCTTTCTTT
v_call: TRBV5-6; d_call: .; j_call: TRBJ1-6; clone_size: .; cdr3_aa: CASSSRRLPNSPLHF; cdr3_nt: TGTGCCAGCAGCTCCCGTCGACTTCCGAATTCACCCCTCCACTTT
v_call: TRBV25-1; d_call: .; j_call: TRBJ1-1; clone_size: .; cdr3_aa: CATQRGTEAFF; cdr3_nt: TGTGCCACCCAAAGAGGGACAGAAGCTTTCTTT
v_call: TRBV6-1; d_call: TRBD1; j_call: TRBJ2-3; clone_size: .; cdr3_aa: CASSGDRGLGFTDTQYF; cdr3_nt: TGTGCCAGCAGTGGAGACAGGGGGCTAGGTTTCACAGATACGCAGTATTTT
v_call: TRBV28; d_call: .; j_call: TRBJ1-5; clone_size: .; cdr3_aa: CASRPGSGGNQPQHF; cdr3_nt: TGTGCCAGCAGACCGGGTTCCGGCGGCAATCAGCCCCAGCATTTT
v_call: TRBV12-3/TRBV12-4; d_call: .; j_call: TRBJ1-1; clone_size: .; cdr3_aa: CASTYNTEAFF; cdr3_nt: TGTGCCAGCACCTATAACACTGAAGCTTTCTTT
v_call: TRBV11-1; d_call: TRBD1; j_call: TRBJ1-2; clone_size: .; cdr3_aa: CASSFTGGAYGYTF; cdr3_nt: TGTGCCAGCAGCTTCACAGGGGGCGCGTATGGCTACACCTTC
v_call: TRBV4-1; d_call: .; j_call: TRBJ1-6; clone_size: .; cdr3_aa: CASSQVSREEWNSPLHF; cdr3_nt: TGCGCCAGCAGCCAAGTGTCCAGGGAAGAATGGAATTCACCCCTCCACTTT
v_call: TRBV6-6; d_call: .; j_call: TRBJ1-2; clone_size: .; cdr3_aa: CASSYELRDYGYTF; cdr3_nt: TGTGCCAGCAGTTACGAGCTCCGGGACTATGGCTACACCTTC
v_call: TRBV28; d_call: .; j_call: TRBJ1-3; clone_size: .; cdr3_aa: CASSLPRVGNTIYF; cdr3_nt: TGTGCCAGCAGTTTACCCAGGGTCGGAAACACCATATATTTT
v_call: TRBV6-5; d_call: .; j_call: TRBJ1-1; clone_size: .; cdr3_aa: CASSPTEVQVSEAFF; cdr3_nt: TGTGCCAGCAGTCCGACAGAGGTTCAGGTTTCTGAAGCTTTCTTT
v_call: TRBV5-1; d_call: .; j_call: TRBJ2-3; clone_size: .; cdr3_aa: CASSLDFTDTQYF; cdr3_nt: TGCGCCAGCAGCTTGGACTTCACAGATACGCAGTATTTT
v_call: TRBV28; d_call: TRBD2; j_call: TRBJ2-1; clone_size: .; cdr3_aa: CASSLRAGGPYNEQFF; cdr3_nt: TGTGCCAGCAGTTTACGGGCGGGGGGGCCCTACAATGAGCAGTTCTTC
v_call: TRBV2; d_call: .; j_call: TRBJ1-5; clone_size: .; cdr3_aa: CASSETGVGNQPQHF; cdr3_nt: TGTGCCAGCAGTGAGACGGGGGTCGGCAATCAGCCCCAGCATTTT
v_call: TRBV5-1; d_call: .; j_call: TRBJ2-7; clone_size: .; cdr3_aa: CASSLEGPTYEQYF; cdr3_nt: TGCGCCAGCAGCTTGGAGGGGCCCACCTACGAGCAGTACTTC
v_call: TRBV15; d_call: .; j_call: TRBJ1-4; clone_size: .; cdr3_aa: CATSRAATNEKLFF; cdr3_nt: TGTGCCACCAGCAGAGCTGCAACTAATGAAAAACTGTTTTTT
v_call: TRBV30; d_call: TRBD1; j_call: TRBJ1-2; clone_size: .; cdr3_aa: CAWSLGQGTVGYTF; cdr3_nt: TGTGCCTGGAGTTTGGGACAGGGTACTGTTGGCTACACCTTC
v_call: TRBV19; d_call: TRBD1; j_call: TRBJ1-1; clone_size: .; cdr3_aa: CASITGTGALTEAFF; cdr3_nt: TGTGCCAGTATAACCGGGACAGGGGCCCTCACTGAAGCTTTCTTT
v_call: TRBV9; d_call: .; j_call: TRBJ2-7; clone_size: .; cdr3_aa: CASSIGPGVHYEQYF; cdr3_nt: TGTGCCAGCAGTATAGGACCCGGGGTGCACTACGAGCAGTACTTC
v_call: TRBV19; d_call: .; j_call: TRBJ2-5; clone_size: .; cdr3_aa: CASSIDQSLGGTQYF; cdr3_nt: TGTGCCAGTAGTATAGATCAATCCCTCGGGGGGACCCAGTACTTC
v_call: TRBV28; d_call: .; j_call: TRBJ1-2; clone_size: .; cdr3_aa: CATTMEGYGYTF; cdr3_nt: TGTGCCACCACAATGGAGGGCTATGGCTACACCTTC
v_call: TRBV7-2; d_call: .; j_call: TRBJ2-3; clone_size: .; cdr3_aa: CASSLRGGSGEPDTQYF; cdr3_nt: TGTGCCAGCAGCTTACGAGGGGGGAGCGGGGAGCCAGATACGCAGTATTTT
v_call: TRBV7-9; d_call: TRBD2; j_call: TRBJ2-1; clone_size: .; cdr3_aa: CASSLSGGAYNEQFF; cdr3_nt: TGTGCCAGCAGTCTTAGCGGGGGGGCTTACAATGAGCAGTTCTTC
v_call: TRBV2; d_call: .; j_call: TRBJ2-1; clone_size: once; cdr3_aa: CASSGGSASYNEQFF; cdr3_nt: TGTGCCAGCAGTGGTGGGAGCGCCTCCTACAATGAGCAGTTCTTC
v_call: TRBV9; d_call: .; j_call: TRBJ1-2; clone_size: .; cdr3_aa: CASSVDSLSYGYTF; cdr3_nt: TGTGCCAGCAGCGTAGATTCCCTCTCCTATGGCTACACCTTC
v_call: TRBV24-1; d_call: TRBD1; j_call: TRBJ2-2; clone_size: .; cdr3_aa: CATRGQSNTGELFF; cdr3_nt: TGTGCCACCAGGGGACAGTCGAACACCGGGGAGCTGTTTTTT
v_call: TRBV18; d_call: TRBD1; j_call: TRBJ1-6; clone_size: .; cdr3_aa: CASSPSGGWYSPLHF; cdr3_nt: TGTGCCAGCTCACCGTCAGGGGGTTGGTATTCACCCCTCCACTTT
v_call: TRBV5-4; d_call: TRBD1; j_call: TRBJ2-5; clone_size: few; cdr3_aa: CASSTGTAVQETQYF; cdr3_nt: TGTGCCAGCAGCACTGGGACAGCCGTTCAAGAGACCCAGTACTTC
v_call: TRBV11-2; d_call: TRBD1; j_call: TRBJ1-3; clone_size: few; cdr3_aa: CASSLLRGAGNTIYF; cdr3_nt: TGTGCCAGCAGCTTACTCAGGGGGGCTGGAAACACCATATATTTT
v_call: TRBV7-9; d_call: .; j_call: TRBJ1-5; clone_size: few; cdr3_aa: CASSLRSEGQHF; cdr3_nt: TGTGCCAGCAGCTTAAGGTCGGAGGGCCAGCATTTT
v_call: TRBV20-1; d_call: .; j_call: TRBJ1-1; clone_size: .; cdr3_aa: CSASRNTEAFF; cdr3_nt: TGCAGTGCCTCCAGGAACACTGAAGCTTTCTTT
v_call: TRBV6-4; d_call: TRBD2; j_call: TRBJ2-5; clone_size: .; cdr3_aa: CASSASGGPQETQYF; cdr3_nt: TGTGCCAGCAGTGCCAGCGGGGGACCACAAGAGACCCAGTACTTC
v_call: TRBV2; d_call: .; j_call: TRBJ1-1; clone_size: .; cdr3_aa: CASNLDYTEAFF; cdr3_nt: TGTGCCAGCAACCTAGATTACACTGAAGCTTTCTTT
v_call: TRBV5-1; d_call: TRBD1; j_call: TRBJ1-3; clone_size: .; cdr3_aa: CASSLGTGSGNTIYF; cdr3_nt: TGCGCCAGCAGCTTGGGGACAGGCTCTGGAAACACCATATATTTT
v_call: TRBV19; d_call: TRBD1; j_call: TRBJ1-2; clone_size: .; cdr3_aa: CASSIGGTVVGYTF; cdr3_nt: TGTGCCAGTAGTATAGGAGGGACAGTTGTCGGCTACACCTTC
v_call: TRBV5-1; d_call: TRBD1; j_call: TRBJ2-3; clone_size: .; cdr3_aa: CASSAGQVYTDTQYF; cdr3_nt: TGCGCCAGCAGCGCAGGACAGGTTTACACAGATACGCAGTATTTT
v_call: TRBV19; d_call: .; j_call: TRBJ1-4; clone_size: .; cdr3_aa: CASSLPAGVNEKLFF; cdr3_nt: TGTGCCAGTAGCCTCCCGGCAGGGGTTAATGAAAAACTGTTTTTT
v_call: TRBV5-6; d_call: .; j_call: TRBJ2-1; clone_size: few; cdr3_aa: CASSIGQRNEQFF; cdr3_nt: TGTGCCAGCAGCATAGGACAGCGGAATGAGCAGTTCTTC
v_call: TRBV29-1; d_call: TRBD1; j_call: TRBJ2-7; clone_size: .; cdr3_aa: CSVFSRTGVWYEQYF; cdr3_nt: TGCAGCGTTTTCTCCAGGACAGGGGTTTGGTACGAGCAGTACTTC
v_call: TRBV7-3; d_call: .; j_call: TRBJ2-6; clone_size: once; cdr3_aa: CASSPRGTGANVLTF; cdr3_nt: TGTGCCAGCAGCCCCAGGGGAACTGGGGCCAACGTCCTGACTTTC
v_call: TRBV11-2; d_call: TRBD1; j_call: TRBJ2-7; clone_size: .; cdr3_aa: CASSLGARGLEQYF; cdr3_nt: TGTGCCAGCAGCTTAGGGGCCAGGGGGCTCGAGCAGTACTTC